A single sample gave rise to the 6 T cell receptor beta chains below, sequenced in a study of follicular helper T cells after annual influenza vaccination (dated by TCRdb to the late 2010s). The library was prepared using the immunoSEQ multiplex PCR assay. Not all clones reach the TCRdb copy of this immuneACCESS table, which keeps in-frame sequences only. Checked studies attribute under half of the gap to unresolved V genes and leave the rest unexplained. The sample has under 15,000 clones on record, 60% to 80% of them singletons. The leading ten clones occupy 3% to 4% of the sample. Per the publication, the time point label means: 2015-2016 season, pre-vaccination. The sample in question was CXCR5+ CD38- circulating T follicular helper cells from blood, obtained on the day of influenza vaccination. This specimen's cell subset or site label, interpreted: circulating Tfh, non-naive CD4+CXCR5+PD-1+ (ICOS+CD38+ or ICOS-CD38-). These TCRs come from an adult who received the influenza vaccine.

The sample holds one count of this clone. This sequence joins TRBV11-1 and TRBJ2-5; TRBD1 is a possible D gene (6 bases). Trimming stripped 5 bases from V and 5 bases from J, with 12 bases between. Germline loops: CDR1 SGHAT, CDR2 FQDESV (reference sequence). This CDR3 has 13 amino acids. The CDR3 is CASSRTVQETQYF. The CDR3 DNA is TGTGCCAGCAGCCGGACAGTCCAGGAGACCCAGTACTTC.

This sequence joins TRBV6-1 and TRBJ1-3, with D uncertain. The V end lost 7 bases, the J end lost 3 bases, and 13 bases lay between the germline ends. This CDR3 region has 14 residues. Germline loops: CDR1 MNHNS, CDR2 SASEGT. The CDR3 here is CASTSRGGGNTIYF. CDR3 DNA: TGTGCCAGCACCAGTCGGGGTGGTGGAAACACCATATATTTT.

CDR3: CASSPQETQYF. The CDR3 coding sequence is TGTGCCAGCAGTCCCCAAGAGACCCAGTACTTC. This chain links TRBV2 with TRBJ2-5; D is unresolved. V gave up 5 bases and J gave up 1 base, with 2 bases separating them. CDR1 and CDR2 (germline): SNHLY, FYNNEI. This CDR3 contains 11 residues. The complete variable domain, with remaining parts taken from reference TRBV2 and TRBJ2-5, reads EPEVTQTPSHQVTQMGQEVILRCVPISNHLYFYWYRQILGQKVEFLVSFYNNEISEKSEIFDDQFSVERPDGSNFTLKIRSTKLEDSAMYFCASSPQETQYFGPGTRLLVL.

As concerns this clone: An end of the junction does not agree with germline; a read error may underlie this. This chain uses TRBV10-2 with TRBJ1-2; no firm D call. Germline V lookup: CDR1 WSHSY, CDR2 SAAADI. This CDR3 has 11 residues. For the CDR3, the DNA is TGCGCCAGCGGTGAAAACTATGGCTACACCTTC. Its protein product is CASGENYGYTF.

The V gene is TRBV25-1, the J gene TRBJ2-3; 14 bases align to TRBD2. The CDR3 is made up of 14 amino acids. V dropped 9 bases and J dropped 4; count of bases not matched to a gene: 3. CDR1 MGHDK and CDR2 SYGVNS come from the germline V gene. The CDR3 DNA reads TGTGCCAGTAGACTAGCGGGGGGGCCAGATACGCAGTATTTT. Encoded protein: CASRLAGGPDTQYF.

This clone has only a few counts. CDR3 residues: CASIDSKHETQYF. The DNA of the CDR3 is TGTGCCAGCATAGACAGTAAACACGAGACCCAGTACTTC. The chain couples TRBV5-6 to TRBJ2-5, with D possibly being TRBD1 (5 bases). Germline V lookup: CDR1 SGHDT, CDR2 YYEEEE. This CDR3 is 13 amino acids long. The ends were cut back, 6 bases at V and 5 bases at J, with 14 bases in the middle.